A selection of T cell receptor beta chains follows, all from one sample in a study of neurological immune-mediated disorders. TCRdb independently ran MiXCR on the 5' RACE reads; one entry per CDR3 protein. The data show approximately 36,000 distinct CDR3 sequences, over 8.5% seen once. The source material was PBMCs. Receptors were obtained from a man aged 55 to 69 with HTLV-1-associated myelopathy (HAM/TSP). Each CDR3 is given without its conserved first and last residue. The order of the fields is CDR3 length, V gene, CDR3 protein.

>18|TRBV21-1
ASSKVLRQPRGDYNSPLH
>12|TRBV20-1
SAHPRDKNYGYT
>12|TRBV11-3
ASSFGAVQETQY
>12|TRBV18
ASSPAPESYEQY
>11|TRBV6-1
ASSSGLVGELF
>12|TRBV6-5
ASSYTGMNTEAF
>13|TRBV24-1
ATSNAGGSYNEQF
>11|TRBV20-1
SARGLAPGELF
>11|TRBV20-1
SGRLAGSGELF
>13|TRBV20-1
SARVGAGVGKTQY
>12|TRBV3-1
ASSQGEGSYEQY
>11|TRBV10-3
ATVAGGGNEQF
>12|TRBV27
ASSSDRTPYGYT
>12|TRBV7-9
ASSPGTGDTEAF
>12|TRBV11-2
ASSLNIGPYEQY
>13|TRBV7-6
ASSLGDRVGDTQY
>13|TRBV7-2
ASSSSRASTGELF
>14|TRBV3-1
ASSLSGSGMNTEAF
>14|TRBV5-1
ASSSAVVGRLNEQY
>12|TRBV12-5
ASGPDSFTDTQY
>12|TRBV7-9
ASSRDRDNSPLH
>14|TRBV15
ATSRDRGRSYNEQF
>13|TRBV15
ATSRDRPKTDTQY
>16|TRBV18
ASSPPITLGGPYEKLF
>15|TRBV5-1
ASSSGQGISGANVLT
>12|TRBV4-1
ASSQASGISRQY
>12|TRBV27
ASRGTSVYNEQF
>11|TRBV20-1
SASRSSNQKLF
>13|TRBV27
ASSQLQGVGETQY
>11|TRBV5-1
ASSDGLADTQY
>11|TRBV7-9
ASGPPLSYEQY
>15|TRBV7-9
ASSRFNRGMETGELF
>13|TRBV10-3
AISDGTPNRETQY
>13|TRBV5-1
ASSSTPGVDEKLF
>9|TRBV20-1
SAPMGAAQY